This T cell receptor (beta chain) was retrieved from a study of T cells in Graves' hyperthyroidism and ophthalmopathy. Study-wide findings and caveats: Ophthalmopathy was separated from stable hyperthyroidism by a 13 V-J model.

Authors of the study amplified TCR beta CDR3 regions from RNA transcripts. The HTBI set primed first-round TCR CDR3 RT-PCR. TCRdb itself ran the multiplex PCR reads through MiXCR, one entry per CDR3 protein. The table shows about half a million distinct CDR3 sequences, with 22% occurring only once. This clonotype was recorded a few times. What it binds is not known. The germline gives CDR1 LNHNV, CDR2 YYDKDF (reference sequence). The CDR3 extends over 16 amino acids. The V gene end was trimmed by 5 bases and the J gene end by 3 bases; junction bases not matched to a gene: 12. Sequenced material: blood. The receptor was isolated from a woman aged 65 to 85 with Graves' ophthalmopathy. The chain joins TRBV15 to TRBJ1-1; 7 bases fit TRBD1. The CDR3 spells CATSSKERQGYTEAFF. CDR3 nucleotide sequence: TGTGCCACCAGCTCGAAGGAGAGACAGGGATACACTGAAGCTTTCTTT.